This note documents a single TCR beta chain sequence. No antigen is known for it. Data came from immunoSEQ multiplex PCR; TCRdb stores just in-frame clones and leaves some out. This repertoire shows 180,000 or so clones, about 83% found once; its top ten account for 1.4%. The CDR3 sequence is 16 residues long. V lost 5 bases and J lost 2; bases outside the gene matches: 7. From germline, CDR1 is SEHNR and CDR2 FQNEAQ (reference sequence). Donors were drawn from the roughly 110-subject validation cohort, separate from the 666-subject first cohort. The record originates from a study of cytomegalovirus exposure and HLA in healthy donors. Study findings and constraints: In vitro confirmation showed three CMV-associated chains to be CMV antigen specific. The study listed under 200 cytomegalovirus-associated TCR beta chains. Subsequent analysis revealed that first-cohort TCR clusters tended to co-occur in the 130 or so validation repertoires.

This TCR was recovered from a woman aged 25-40 years in good health and CMV-seronegative. Source material: PBMCs. This chain connects TRBV7-9 to TRBJ2-2; 8 positions agree with TRBD1. The CDR3 loop is CASSASGTGNTGELFF. The CDR3 DNA reads as TGTGCCAGCAGCGCCTCCGGGACAGGAAACACCGGGGAGCTGTTTTTT.